The present T cell receptor beta chain was sequenced within a study of blood T cell repertoires in COVID-19. Study in general: Sample material is recorded as cDNA or gDNA derived from T cells, B-cell-depleted T cells, or PBMCs.

Study processing details: Nucleated cell number was recorded as an estimate derived from reference gene primer amplification. Assay: immunoSEQ multiplex PCR; the TCRdb copy retains only in-frame clones and omits some. That table furnishes V, J and clone size, whereas the DNA furnished D and trimming. The table has roughly 90,000 clones, around 85% seen once. The CDR3 has 15 amino acids. V lost 0 bases to trimming and J lost 0 bases; unmatched junction nucleotides: 0. The germline V gene encodes CDR1 MRHNA and CDR2 SNTAGT. A few counts support this clone. The sample was peripheral blood. The clonotype was recovered from a man aged 45 to 65 with acute or convalescent COVID-19. The chain carries TRBV6-4 and TRBJ2-7; 9 bases match TRBD2. The CDR3 DNA sequence: TGTGCCAGCAGTGACTCTAGCGGGAGCTCCTACGAGCAGTACTTC. This sequence encodes CASSDSSGSSYEQYF.